The 13 T cell receptor beta chains below come from one sample, sequenced in a study of memory CD4+ T cells and cytomegalovirus serostatus. Single viable CD3+CD4+CD8-CD45RO+ cells were sorted as the memory CD4+ T cells. Libraries were prepared by immunoSEQ multiplex PCR; TCRdb keeps only in-frame clonotypes and omits some of them. Here the sample spans 60,000 to 70,000 clones, around 81% being singletons. Sample: memory CD4+ T cells from blood. The receptors here all came from an adult in good health and CMV-seronegative. Some clones in this sample may be carry-over from other donors' samples.

The chain employs TRBV18 and TRBJ2-3, with D tentatively TRBD2 (5 bases). V lost 3 bases and J lost 1, with 11 bases in between. The CDR3 has 15 amino acids. Germline V lookup: CDR1 KGHSH, CDR2 LQKENI. This CDR3 reads CASSPGVDRTDTQYF. The CDR3 DNA is TGTGCCAGCTCACCCGGGGTCGACCGCACAGATACGCAGTATTTT. The full variable domain, in which reference TRBV18 and TRBJ2-3 provide the parts outside the CDR3, is NAGVMQNPRHLVRRRGQEARLRCSPMKGHSHVYWYRQLPEEGLKFMVYLQKENIIDESGMPKERFSAEFPKEGPSILRIQQVVRGDSAAYFCASSPGVDRTDTQYFGPGTRLTVL.

This chain connects TRBV7-9 to TRBJ2-5; 10 bases match TRBD1. The germline V gene encodes CDR1 SEHNR and CDR2 FQNEAQ (reference sequence). V trimming: 7 bases; J trimming: 1 base; junction bases outside the gene matches: 9. The CDR3 contains 16 residues. DNA of the CDR3: TGTGCCAGCACCTTGGGGGACAGGGGAATCCAAGAGACCCAGTACTTC. Translation: CASTLGDRGIQETQYF.

The chain combines TRBV5-6 with TRBJ2-1; 9 bases are a match to TRBD2. J lost 12 bases, V lost 4 bases, and 14 bases had no gene match. This CDR3 spans 15 amino acids. The V gene's germline CDR1 is SGHDT and CDR2 YYEEEE. The CDR3 nucleotides read TGTGCCAGCAGCCCGGGGGGTATACGCGGGAGGGGGCAGTTCTTC. Its translation: CASSPGGIRGRGQFF.

The genes are TRBV4-1 and TRBJ2-7; 8 bases map to TRBD1. This CDR3 is 17 amino acids long. Trimming cost V 4 bases and J 3 bases; bases outside gene matches: 14. The germline V gene encodes CDR1 MGHRA and CDR2 YSYEKL. The CDR3 DNA follows: TGCGCCAGCAGCCCCTGGATCAAGGGACAGGTAAACTACGAGCAGTACTTC. This sequence encodes CASSPWIKGQVNYEQYF.

The chain is built from TRBV25-1 and TRBJ2-7; 12 bases fit TRBD1. The ends lost 4 bases at V and 1 base at J; junction bases unmatched: 5. The CDR3 sequence is 16 residues long. Germline CDR1 MGHDK, CDR2 SYGVNS. The DNA of the CDR3 is TGTGCCAGCAGTGTCCCGGGACAGGGGGCATCCTACGAGCAGTACTTC. Its translation: CASSVPGQGASYEQYF.

The rearrangement links TRBV27 to TRBJ1-4; a weak D match, TRBD1 (5 bases). Deletions cut 2 bases from V and 4 bases from J, with 11 bases between. There are 15 residues in the CDR3. Germline V gene data show CDR1 as MNHEY and CDR2 as SMNVEV (reference sequence). CDR3 region: CASSLKTANNEKLFF. CDR3 coding DNA: TGTGCCAGCAGTTTAAAGACAGCGAATAATGAAAAACTGTTTTTT.

This clone has only a few counts. The chain combines TRBV9 with TRBJ1-1; D is unclear. Trimming pared 0 bases from V and 2 bases from J, leaving 11 bases between. The CDR3 has 15 amino acids. From germline, CDR1 is SGDLS and CDR2 YYNGEE. The CDR3 bases are TGTGCCAGCAGCGTAGATGAGGGCACCAACACTGAAGCTTTCTTT. This gives the protein CASSVDEGTNTEAFF.

The chain employs TRBV28 and TRBJ1-2; tentatively, D is TRBD1 (5 bases). Trimming left V 6 bases short and J 2 bases short, with 16 bases between. The length of the CDR3 is 15 residues. CDR1 MDHEN and CDR2 SYDVKM come from the germline V gene. For the CDR3, the DNA is TGTGCCAGCAGCCCCGGCGGCAGGGAAAACTATGGCTACACCTTC. Its protein is CASSPGGRENYGYTF.

V is TRBV10-3 and J is TRBJ1-2, with D perhaps TRBD1 (5 bases). Trimming removed 3 bases from V and 4 bases from J, with 15 bases in between. Germline CDR1 is ENHRY and CDR2 is SYGVKD. This CDR3 contains 15 residues. The CDR3 DNA reads as TGTGCCATCAGTGATAAGCAGGGCGGGGGCTATGGCTACACCTTC. Translating gives CAISDKQGGGYGYTF.

This chain links TRBV10-1 with TRBJ2-1; unclear D gene. The ends were cut back, 3 bases at V and 7 bases at J, with 7 bases in the middle. The CDR3 is made up of 12 amino acids. Looked up from germline, CDR1 is WNHNN and CDR2 is SYGVQD (reference sequence). CDR3 loop: CASSDIVNEQFF. Here the CDR3 DNA reads TGCGCCAGCAGTGATATTGTTAATGAGCAGTTCTTC.

This chain joins TRBV2 and TRBJ2-7, with TRBD1 as a possible D gene (5 bases). The CDR3 loop spans 12 amino acids. The ends were cut back, 4 bases at V and 4 bases at J, with 8 bases in the middle. CDR1 is SNHLY and CDR2 is FYNNEI in the germline V gene. CDR3 region: CASSAGFYEQYF. CDR3 coding DNA: TGTGCCAGCAGTGCAGGGTTTTACGAGCAGTACTTC.

The V gene is TRBV6-1, the J gene TRBJ1-1; no firm D call. Between the trimmed V and J ends, which lost 2 bases and 1 base, there was a span of 11 bases. Germline V CDR1 and CDR2: MNHNS, SASEGT. The CDR3 is 15 amino acids. The DNA for the CDR3 is TGTGCCAGCAGTGAATCGGCCCCACGGAACACTGAAGCTTTCTTT. It specifies CASSESAPRNTEAFF.

The rearrangement uses TRBV9 and TRBJ2-2; the match to TRBD1 covers 7 bases. Germline CDR1 SGDLS, CDR2 YYNGEE. V dropped 0 bases and J dropped 6; count of bases not matched to a gene: 2. The CDR3 runs 14 residues. CDR3 DNA sequence: TGTGCCAGCAGCGTAGCGGGACAGCCCGGGGAGCTGTTTTTT. This translates into CASSVAGQPGELFF.